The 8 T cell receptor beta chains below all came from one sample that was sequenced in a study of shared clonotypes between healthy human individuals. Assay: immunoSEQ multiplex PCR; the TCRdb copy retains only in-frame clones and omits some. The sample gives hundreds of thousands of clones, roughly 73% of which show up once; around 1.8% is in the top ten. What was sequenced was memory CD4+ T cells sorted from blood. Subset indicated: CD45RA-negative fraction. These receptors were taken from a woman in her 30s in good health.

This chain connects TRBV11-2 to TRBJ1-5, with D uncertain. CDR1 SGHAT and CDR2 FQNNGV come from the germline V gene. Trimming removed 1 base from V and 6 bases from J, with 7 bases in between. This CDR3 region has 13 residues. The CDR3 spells CASSLVTGQPQHF. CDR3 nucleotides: TGTGCCAGCAGCTTAGTTACGGGTCAGCCCCAGCATTTT.

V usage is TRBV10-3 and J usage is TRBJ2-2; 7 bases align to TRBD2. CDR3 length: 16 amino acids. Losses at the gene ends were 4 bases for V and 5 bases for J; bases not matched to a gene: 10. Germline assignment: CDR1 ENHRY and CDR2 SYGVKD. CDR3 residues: CAISAQAGGGTGELFF. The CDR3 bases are TGTGCCATCAGTGCACAGGCCGGGGGAGGGACCGGGGAGCTGTTTTTT.

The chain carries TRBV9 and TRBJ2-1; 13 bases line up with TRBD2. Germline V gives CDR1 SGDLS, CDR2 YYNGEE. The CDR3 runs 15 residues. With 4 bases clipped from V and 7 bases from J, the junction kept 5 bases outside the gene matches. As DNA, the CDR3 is TGTGCCAGCAGCTTACCGGGACTAGCGGGAAATGAGCAGTTCTTC. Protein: CASSLPGLAGNEQFF.

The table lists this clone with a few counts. The chain's CDR3 is CASQRGENRADTQYF. CDR3 bases: TGCGCCAGCCAGCGGGGTGAAAACAGGGCAGATACGCAGTATTTT. This chain joins TRBV10-1 and TRBJ2-3; possibly TRBD2 for D (7 bases). The CDR3 extends over 15 amino acids. Trimming removed 8 bases from V and 4 bases from J, with 19 bases in between. Germline V lookup: CDR1 WNHNN, CDR2 SYGVQD (reference sequence).

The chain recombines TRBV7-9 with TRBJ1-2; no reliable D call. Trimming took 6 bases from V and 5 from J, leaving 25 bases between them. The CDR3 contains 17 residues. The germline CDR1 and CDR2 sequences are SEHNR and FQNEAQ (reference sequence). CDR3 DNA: TGTGCCAGCAGTCTACTTAGTCTGGGAGCACGTTTTTATGGCTACACCTTC. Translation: CASSLLSLGARFYGYTF. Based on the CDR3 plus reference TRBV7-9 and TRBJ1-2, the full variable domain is DTGVSQNPRHKITKRGQNVTFRCDPISEHNRLYWYRQTLGQGPEFLTYFQNEAQLEKSRLLSDRFSAERPKGSFSTLEIQRTEQGDSAMYLCASSLLSLGARFYGYTFGSGTRLTVV.

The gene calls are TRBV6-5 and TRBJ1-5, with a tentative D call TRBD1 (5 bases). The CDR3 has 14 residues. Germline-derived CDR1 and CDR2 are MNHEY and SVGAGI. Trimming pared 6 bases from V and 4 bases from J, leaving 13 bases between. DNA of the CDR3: TGTGCCAGCAGCCGCTTCCAGGGTAATCAGCCCCAGCATTTT. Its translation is CASSRFQGNQPQHF.

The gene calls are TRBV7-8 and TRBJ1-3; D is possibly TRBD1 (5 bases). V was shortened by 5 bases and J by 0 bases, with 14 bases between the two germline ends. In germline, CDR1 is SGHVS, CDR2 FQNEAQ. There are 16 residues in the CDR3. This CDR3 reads CASSQVRGTSGNTIYF. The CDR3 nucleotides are TGTGCCAGCAGCCAAGTAAGGGGTACCTCTGGAAACACCATATATTTT.

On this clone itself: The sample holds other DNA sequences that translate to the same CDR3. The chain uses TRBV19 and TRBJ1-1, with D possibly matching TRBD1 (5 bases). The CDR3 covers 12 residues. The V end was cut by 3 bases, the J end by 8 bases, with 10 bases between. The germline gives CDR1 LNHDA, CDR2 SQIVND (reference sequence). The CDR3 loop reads CASSIRGGEAFF. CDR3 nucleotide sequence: TGTGCCAGTAGTATTAGGGGAGGGGAAGCTTTCTTT.